This T cell receptor (beta chain) was captured in a study of Ad26.COV2.S vaccination and SARS-CoV-2 variants. Noted treatment: some 20 received Ad26.COV2.S at low or high dose, single or two shots; five or six received placebo; per-sample allocation not given. The samples date from day 63 after the first vaccine or placebo injection. The repertoire was sequenced with immunoSEQ multiplex PCR; TCRdb's copy has only in-frame clones and lacks some. Among roughly 390,000 clones, approximately 90% were seen once, and the ten largest hold 3.5%. V gave up 3 bases and J gave up 4 bases, with 11 bases separating them. CDR1 and CDR2 (germline): KGHDR, SFDVKD. CDR3 length equals 14 residues. The count of this clone is one.

V and J are TRBV24-1 and TRBJ1-2; tentatively, D is TRBD1 (5 bases). Specimen: peripheral blood, collected in a trial of Ad26.COV2.S vaccine versus placebo. The TCR comes from a person between 18 and 59 years old who received the Ad26.COV2.S COVID-19 vaccine or a placebo. The CDR3 bases are TGTGCCACCAGTGATGGGACCAGGACCTATGGCTACACCTTC. Translation gives CATSDGTRTYGYTF.